This T cell receptor beta chain came from a study of blood T cell repertoires in COVID-19 (dated by TCRdb to 2018 to 2021). For the wider study: Samples covering the acute and convalescent phases of COVID-19 were provided by collaborators in the United States, Italy and Spain. The material from the prospective study consisted of cDNA or gDNA derived from T cells, B-cell-depleted T cells, or PBMCs. Subjects who had been exposed to COVID-19, were actively infected with it, or had recovered from it provided the deeply sampled blood TCRbeta repertoires that made up the dataset. A freely available public database, intended as a resource for researchers studying the immune response to SARS-CoV-2, is where the repertoires were released. The samples were drawn from two sources: the first 160 participants of the ongoing ImmuneRACE study, and 1,000 to 1,500 subjects contributed by 6 global collaborators. Nearly every sample came with metadata listing a de-identified subject ID, COVID-19 status, age in years and sex. HLA class I and class II types, where available, came from metadata supplied by the sample provider rather than from assay-based typing.

At the junction V is shortened by 0 bases and J by 4 bases, with 10 bases in between. CDR1 and CDR2 were assigned from the germline V gene as MNHEY and SVGEGT. From cysteine to phenylalanine, the CDR3 is 15 amino acids long. The read is trimmed to its CDR3 DNA, 45 bases read in frame from base 1. A word on this clone: Its antigen is not yet known. No base qualities exist here, and no much larger clone lies one base off it.

The immunoSEQ Assay, a bias-controlled multiplex PCR, was used to amplify TCRbeta CDR3 regions from genomic DNA. The paper's data handling went like this. The number of nucleated cells in each sample was estimated by amplification of reference gene primers within the assay. To quantify the absolute abundance of each unique TCRbeta CDR3 rearrangement, sequence reads were collapsed and filtered. For each sample, productive Simpson clonality was calculated as the square root of Simpson's diversity index across productive rearrangements. TCRdb's version of the immuneACCESS table is confined to in-frame rearrangements and falls short of the full clone set. An unresolved V gene accounts for under half of the shortfall where checked; the remainder is of unknown origin. V, J and clone size are those of that table, while D and trimming were read from the DNA. The sample includes 150,000 to 200,000 clones, with 80% to 90% observed a single time. Under 2% of the sample is taken by the ten largest.

Another Seattle source contributed samples from volunteer blood donors who had recovered from COVID-19. Each collaborating institution followed its own protocols to collect whole blood in K2EDTA tubes. For TCRbeta analysis, collaborators shipped samples in one of three forms: frozen whole blood, isolated PBMCs, or DNA extracted from either of those sample types. What the research found in general, with its limitations: How much clinical and demographic metadata was included differed by source and by participant, and the metadata was provided uncurated.

The clonotype comes from a man aged 18 to 30 who had recovered from COVID-19. Specimen: peripheral blood. The V and J segments used are TRBV6-2 or TRBV6-3 and TRBJ2-1, with a tentative D gene TRBD2 over 5 matching bases. The CDR3 has the sequence CASSYSISGYNEQFF. The bases read TGTGCCAGCAGTTACTCGATCAGCGGATACAATGAGCAGTTCTTC.